Listed below are T cell receptor beta chains from one sample, sequenced in a study of spatial heterogeneity in lung cancer. TCRdb itself ran the 5' RACE reads through MiXCR, one entry per CDR3 protein. In the table there are approximately 15,000 distinct CDR3 sequences, about 4.4% of which are singletons. Material: lung tumor tissue, obtained at surgery. These receptors were taken from a female donor with early-stage non-small cell lung cancer. The CDR3 runs from the conserved cysteine through the conserved F or W. D genes are given only for firm matches.

>TRBD1|TRBV9
CASSGSRDREANYGYTF
>NA|TRBV6-6
CASTGWSSNYGYTF
>TRBD1|TRBV4-1
CASATGGFNTEAFF
>TRBD1|TRBV27
CASSLLGTGDTEAFF
>NA|TRBV7-9
CASSSGDLLRGAFF
>NA|TRBV20-1
CSASSPQSTDTQYF
>NA|TRBV6-5
CASSPPPGPSYEQYF
>NA|TRBV5-1
CASSLEPARGYTF
>TRBD2|TRBV7-6
CASSSLAGGLDTQYF
>TRBD1|TRBV10-3
CAINTGTANYEQYF
>NA|TRBV12-3/TRBV12-4
CASRPIQGPEAFF
>NA|TRBV6-5
CASSYGGGITDRLKSNQPQHF
>NA|TRBV9
CASSVGHRDTDTQYF
>NA|TRBV7-9
CASSLWGDTGELFF
>TRBD1|TRBV24-1
CASSTSGGGQGVNEQFF
>NA|TRBV13
CASSLVGLSGANVLTF
>NA|TRBV5-5
CASSLLSLNTEAFF
>NA|TRBV10-1
CASSADIYTEAFF
>TRBD1|TRBV2
CASRRTGNFNQPQHF
>NA|TRBV28
CASSFGQFYGYTF
>NA|TRBV27
CASSSGGPWDTQYF
>NA|TRBV6-1
CASSVWEQGSYGYTF
>NA|TRBV12-3/TRBV12-4
CASSLALSQDGPAGANVLTF
>TRBD2|TRBV20-1
CSARARLAGYQETQYF
>TRBD1|TRBV5-5
CASSLGQGDQPQHF
>TRBD1|TRBV20-1
CSATGTGSTDTQYF
>NA|TRBV19
CANKETGASYEQYF
>NA|TRBV28
CASSLVGELFF
>NA|TRBV7-2
CASSQSRNTEAFF
>TRBD1|TRBV9
CASSFGQGAEKLFF
>TRBD2|TRBV20-1
CSARAERGSTDTQYF
>TRBD1|TRBV24-1
CATSPPTGTSEQFF
>NA|TRBV6-5
CASSAPTTDTQYF
>TRBD1|TRBV25-1
CASRGQGGEKLFF
>NA|TRBV5-4
CASSLPGDLADTQYF
>NA|TRBV6-5
CASSRQRSGNTIYF
>NA|TRBV28
CASSPGQGGVSSGYTF
>TRBD1|TRBV10-1
CASSETGGTETQYF
>NA|TRBV11-2
CASSLAPREQYF
>TRBD1|TRBV19
CASSMDRGFTEAFF